These 8 T cell receptor beta chains were sequenced from one sample in a study of T cell responses to AZD1222 COVID-19 vaccine. Sequencing used immunoSEQ multiplex PCR; TCRdb keeps in-frame clones, though not all of them. The data contain around 180,000 clones, 90% to 95% of them seen just once; the ten biggest clones take up roughly 1.5%. Specimen: peripheral blood, collected 28 days after the second AZD1222 dose. The receptors were gathered from an adult who received the AZD1222 COVID-19 vaccine.

The chain is built from TRBV11-2 and TRBJ1-5; D may be TRBD1 (5 bases). Per germline, CDR1 SGHAT and CDR2 FQNNGV. The CDR3 totals 13 residues. Trimming removed 5 bases from V and 4 bases from J, with 9 bases in between. The chain's CDR3 is CASSAQGNQPQHF. The CDR3 DNA reads as TGTGCCAGCAGCGCCCAGGGAAATCAGCCCCAGCATTTT. The full variable domain, rest sourced from reference TRBV11-2 and TRBJ1-5, is EAGVAQSPRYKIIEKRQSVAFWCNPISGHATLYWYQQILGQGPKLLIQFQNNGVVDDSQLPKDRFSAERLKGVDSTLKIQPAKLEDSAVYLCASSAQGNQPQHFGDGTRLSIL.

Only one count was recorded for this clone. The chain has TRBV25-1 and TRBJ1-2; the D gene is possibly TRBD1 (6 bases). CDR1 MGHDK and CDR2 SYGVNS come from the germline V gene. V lost 0 bases, J lost 2 bases, and 13 bases lay in between. This CDR3 contains 16 residues. Here the CDR3 DNA reads TGTGCCAGCAGTGAATATGGGACAAGAAAGAACTATGGCTACACCTTC. The encoded protein is CASSEYGTRKNYGYTF.

This chain connects TRBV7-9 to TRBJ2-4; 10 bases are shared with TRBD1. Per the germline V gene, CDR1 is SEHNR and CDR2 is FQNEAQ (reference sequence). V lost 5 bases to trimming and J lost 9 bases; unmatched junction nucleotides: 4. CDR3 size: 13 residues. This chain's CDR3 is CASSPWTGGIQYF. As DNA, the CDR3 is TGTGCCAGCAGCCCCTGGACAGGGGGCATTCAGTACTTC.

The gene calls are TRBV6-4 and TRBJ2-1, with 11 nucleotides matching TRBD2. With V trimmed by 4 bases and J by 8 bases, 7 bases remained unmatched. Germline V lookup: CDR1 MRHNA, CDR2 SNTAGT. The CDR3 extends over 15 amino acids. CDR3 DNA: TGTGCCAGCAGTGTTAGCGGGGGGGCCAGCTATGAGCAGTTCTTC. Translating gives CASSVSGGASYEQFF.

This chain links TRBV5-5 with TRBJ2-5; TRBD2 agrees at 10 bases. Germline V CDR1 and CDR2: SGHKS, YYEKEE (reference sequence). The CDR3 is made up of 15 amino acids. Trimming cost V 2 bases and J 2 bases; bases outside gene matches: 3. CDR3 in amino acids: CASSLSGGAQETQYF. DNA of the CDR3: TGTGCCAGCAGCTTAAGCGGGGGGGCACAAGAGACCCAGTACTTC. Filled out from reference TRBV5-5 and TRBJ2-5, the complete variable domain reads DAGVTQSPTHLIKTRGQQVTLRCSPISGHKSVSWYQQVLGQGPQFIFQYYEKEERGRGNFPDRFSARQFPNYSSELNVNALLLGDSALYLCASSLSGGAQETQYFGPGTRLLVL.

The V gene is TRBV3-1 (or the pseudogene TRBV3-2), the J gene TRBJ1-6; D call uncertain. There are 11 residues in the CDR3. The germline V gene has CDR1 LGHDT and CDR2 YNNKEL (reference sequence). Trimming took off 1 base at V and 9 bases at J, with 1 base between the two ends. CDR3: CASSQGSPLHF. The CDR3 DNA reads as TGTGCCAGCAGCCAAGGTTCACCCCTCCACTTT.

The chain joins TRBV24-1 to TRBJ2-3; TRBD2 agrees at 10 bases. The CDR3 extends over 14 amino acids. The junction had 3 bases not matched to a gene; V was cut back by 5 bases and J by 5 bases. CDR1 and CDR2 (germline): KGHDR, SFDVKD. CDR3 loop: CATSVASGRDTQYF. CDR3 DNA: TGTGCCACCAGTGTGGCTAGCGGGAGAGATACGCAGTATTTT.

This chain joins TRBV7-9 and TRBJ2-1; 16 positions match TRBD2. The V gene end was trimmed by 3 bases and the J gene end by 8 bases; junction bases not matched to a gene: 7. The CDR3 covers 17 residues. Germline-derived CDR1 and CDR2 are SEHNR and FQNEAQ (reference sequence). In DNA, the CDR3 is TGTGCCAGCAGCTTCGGGACTAGCGGGAGGGCCGCGGATGAGCAGTTCTTC. Protein: CASSFGTSGRAADEQFF.